A single sample is the source of the 27 T cell receptor beta chains below, sequenced in a study of blood T cell repertoires in COVID-19. Only in-frame clones appear in the TCRdb table, and some are missing; sequencing was by immunoSEQ multiplex PCR. Among 350,000 to 400,000 clones listed, roughly 88% were seen once. The sequenced material came from PBMCs or T cells enriched from blood (not recorded which). These receptors all come from a woman in her twenties or thirties with acute COVID-19.

The V call is TRBV7-8, the J call TRBJ1-2, with a weak D call TRBD1 (5 bases). The V gene's germline CDR1 is SGHVS and CDR2 FQNEAQ. The V gene lost 5 bases and the J gene lost 2 bases, with 9 bases spanning the gap. The CDR3 is 13 residues long. The CDR3, as DNA: TGTGCCAGCAGCCTACAGGCGAACTATGGCTACACCTTC. As protein: CASSLQANYGYTF.

This clone was seen only a few times. The chain combines TRBV19 with TRBJ1-2; D unresolved. Germline V gene sequence: CDR1 LNHDA, CDR2 SQIVND (reference sequence). The V end was cut by 3 bases, the J end by 2 bases, with 10 bases between. The CDR3 has 14 residues. CDR3: CASSIRSRNYGYTF. CDR3 DNA: TGTGCCAGTAGTATTAGGAGTCGGAACTATGGCTACACCTTC. The full variable domain, with the rest looked up from reference TRBV19 and TRBJ1-2, is DGGITQSPKYLFRKEGQNVTLSCEQNLNHDAMYWYRQDPGQGLRLIYYSQIVNDFQKGDIAEGYSVSREKKESFPLTVTSAQKNPTAFYLCASSIRSRNYGYTFGSGTRLTVV.

The V call is TRBV3-1 (or the pseudogene TRBV3-2), the J call TRBJ2-1, with TRBD1 matching over 7 bases. CDR1 and CDR2 from the germline V gene are LGHDT and YNNKEL (reference sequence). Trimming cost V 1 base and J 9 bases; bases outside gene matches: 3. The CDR3 has 13 residues. DNA of the CDR3: TGTGCCAGCAGCCAAGTGACAGGGCTTGAGCAGTTCTTC. It codes for CASSQVTGLEQFF.

This clone was observed many times. V usage is TRBV6-1 and J usage is TRBJ1-5; 7 nucleotides match TRBD1. The CDR3 loop spans 16 amino acids. Germline values: CDR1 MNHNS, CDR2 SASEGT. J lost 8 bases, V lost 4 bases, and 14 bases had no gene match. CDR3 sequence (DNA): TGTGCCAGCAGTGTTTGGGACAGTGGCATATTGGAGCCCCAGCATTTT. Its protein is CASSVWDSGILEPQHF.

The V gene is TRBV18, the J gene TRBJ1-1; 7 positions match TRBD1. The CDR3 has 14 amino acids. V dropped 7 bases and J dropped 3; count of bases not matched to a gene: 8. In germline, CDR1 is KGHSH, CDR2 LQKENI. CDR3 DNA: TGTGCCAGCTTTCTACTCCAGGGGGACACTGAAGCTTTCTTT. Translation: CASFLLQGDTEAFF. The full variable domain, completed using reference TRBV18 and TRBJ1-1, is NAGVMQNPRHLVRRRGQEARLRCSPMKGHSHVYWYRQLPEEGLKFMVYLQKENIIDESGMPKERFSAEFPKEGPSILRIQQVVRGDSAAYFCASFLLQGDTEAFFGQGTRLTVV.

This clone was seen more than once but under ten times. DNA for the CDR3: TGCGCCAGCAGCCAAGATCGTGGAGAGAGATCTGGAAACACCATATATTTT. Translated, it gives CASSQDRGERSGNTIYF. The rearrangement links TRBV4-1 to TRBJ1-3; no clear D gene. The CDR3 sequence is 17 residues long. Per germline, CDR1 MGHRA and CDR2 YSYEKL. Trimming removed 0 bases at V and 1 base at J, with 13 bases between.

The chain carries TRBV10-1 and TRBJ1-5; TRBD1 might be the D (6 bases). Germline values: CDR1 WNHNN, CDR2 SYGVQD (reference sequence). V was pared by 4 bases and J by 4 bases, with 11 bases between. This CDR3 has 14 residues. Written as DNA, the CDR3 is TGCGCCAGCAGTGCCGGGACACCTAATCAGCCCCAGCATTTT. Protein: CASSAGTPNQPQHF.

This sequence joins TRBV2 and TRBJ1-3; maybe TRBD1 (5 bases). The germline V gene encodes CDR1 SNHLY and CDR2 FYNNEI. Trimming removed 3 bases from V and 8 bases from J, with 8 bases in between. The CDR3 spans 12 residues. CDR3 in amino acids: CASSDREDTIYF. CDR3 DNA sequence: TGTGCCAGCAGTGACAGGGAGGACACCATATATTTT. Full variable domain (rest looked up from reference TRBV2 and TRBJ1-3): EPEVTQTPSHQVTQMGQEVILRCVPISNHLYFYWYRQILGQKVEFLVSFYNNEISEKSEIFDDQFSVERPDGSNFTLKIRSTKLEDSAMYFCASSDREDTIYFGEGSWLTVV.

V gene TRBV7-9 combines with J gene TRBJ1-5; 10 bases fit TRBD1. The V and J ends lost 1 base and 6 bases, in that order; junction bases with no gene match: 3. Per germline, CDR1 SEHNR and CDR2 FQNEAQ (reference sequence). The CDR3 spans 15 residues. The CDR3 DNA reads TGTGCCAGCAGCTTAGAGGGACAGGGGAGTCAGCCCCAGCATTTT. Its protein is CASSLEGQGSQPQHF.

The chain recombines TRBV10-3 with TRBJ1-2; D possibly corresponds to TRBD1 (5 bases). The CDR3 covers 14 residues. Germline loops: CDR1 ENHRY, CDR2 SYGVKD. Trimming removed 2 bases at V and 2 bases at J, with 9 bases between. The CDR3 DNA reads TGTGCCATCAGTGAGACGACAGTAAACTATGGCTACACCTTC. It yields the protein CAISETTVNYGYTF.

The chain joins TRBV5-1 to TRBJ2-3; possibly TRBD2 for D (7 bases). Trimming removed 5 bases from V and 7 bases from J, with 14 bases in between. Looked up from germline, CDR1 is SGHRS and CDR2 is YFSETQ. This CDR3 region has 13 residues. The CDR3 reads CASRTSQGNTQYF. The DNA of the CDR3 is TGCGCCAGCAGGACTAGCCAGGGGAATACGCAGTATTTT.

The table lists this clone with a few counts. The chain carries TRBV27 and TRBJ2-5; D is undetermined. This CDR3 spans 13 amino acids. CDR1 MNHEY and CDR2 SMNVEV come from the germline V gene (reference sequence). Trimming left V 2 bases short and J 5 bases short, with 9 bases between. CDR3 bases: TGTGCCAGCAGTTTACGGCGGTGGGAGACCCAGTACTTC. Its translation: CASSLRRWETQYF.

The chain has TRBV5-6 and TRBJ2-1; tentatively, D is TRBD1 (5 bases). V was pared by 2 bases and J by 3 bases, with 15 bases between. The V gene's germline CDR1 is SGHDT and CDR2 YYEEEE. CDR3 size: 16 residues. CDR3 residues: CASSLMPSRDYNEQFF. The DNA for the CDR3 is TGTGCCAGCAGCTTAATGCCTTCCAGGGACTACAATGAGCAGTTCTTC. Full variable domain (outside the CDR3, taken from reference TRBV5-6 and TRBJ2-1): DAGVTQSPTHLIKTRGQQVTLRCSPKSGHDTVSWYQQALGQGPQFIFQYYEEEERQRGNFPDRFSGHQFPNYSSELNVNALLLGDSALYLCASSLMPSRDYNEQFFGPGTRLTVL.

DNA of the CDR3: TGTGCCAGTATCCCCGGTGGGACAGGGGGTAGGGGAACTGAAGCTTTCTTT. Protein product: CASIPGGTGGRGTEAFF. This chain connects TRBV19 to TRBJ1-1; 11 bases agree with TRBD1. Germline V gene sequence: CDR1 LNHDA, CDR2 SQIVND (reference sequence). The CDR3 runs 17 residues. The V and J ends lost 7 bases and 5 bases, in that order; junction bases with no gene match: 15.

The chain recombines TRBV27 with TRBJ2-3, with no clear D. The CDR3 extends over 13 amino acids. The germline V gene encodes CDR1 MNHEY and CDR2 SMNVEV (reference sequence). The germline V and J ends were trimmed by 7 bases and 0 bases, with 8 bases remaining between them. The CDR3 here is CASTGLSTDTQYF. Here the CDR3 DNA reads TGTGCCAGCACCGGTCTTAGCACAGATACGCAGTATTTT.

The rearrangement uses TRBV9 and TRBJ2-1; TRBD2 matches 13 bases. CDR1 and CDR2 from the germline V gene are SGDLS and YYNGEE. Losses at the gene ends were 4 bases for V and 5 bases for J; bases not matched to a gene: 12. The CDR3 runs to 18 residues. CDR3 sequence: CASSLPHSTSGGHNEQFF. CDR3 in DNA: TGTGCCAGCAGCCTACCTCACTCGACTAGCGGGGGGCACAATGAGCAGTTCTTC.

The chain has TRBV7-2 and TRBJ2-7; 9 positions agree with TRBD1. In germline, CDR1 is SGHTA, CDR2 FQGNSA. Unmatched junction bases numbered 12, after V lost 5 bases and J lost 1 base. This CDR3 spans 17 amino acids. The CDR3 loop reads CASSPWGGQGPSYEQYF. CDR3 sequence (DNA): TGTGCCAGCAGCCCCTGGGGCGGACAGGGGCCATCCTACGAGCAGTACTTC.

The rearrangement joins TRBV7-2 to TRBJ2-7, with 9 bases aligning to TRBD1. The germline V gene encodes CDR1 SGHTA and CDR2 FQGNSA. CDR3 length: 15 residues. V shed 2 bases, J shed 4 bases, and the junction held 6 bases outside the gene matches. CDR3 sequence (DNA): TGTGCCAGCAGCTTATCGTGGGACAGGGCTTACGAGCAGTACTTC. Translating gives CASSLSWDRAYEQYF.

This clone was detected once. The gene calls are TRBV6-2 or TRBV6-3 and TRBJ2-4; 10 bases are a match to TRBD2. The germline V gene encodes CDR1 MNHEY and CDR2 SVGEGT. This CDR3 has 16 residues. Trimming at V came to 5 bases and at J to 0 bases, leaving 4 bases not matched to a gene. The CDR3 bases are TGTGCCAGCAGTGCAGCGGGGGGGCAAGCCAAAAACATTCAGTACTTC. Its translation is CASSAAGGQAKNIQYF.

The chain employs TRBV5-1 and TRBJ1-1; D is unclear. The CDR3 runs to 15 residues. The germline V and J ends were trimmed by 0 bases and 5 bases, with 14 bases remaining between them. The germline V gene has CDR1 SGHRS and CDR2 YFSETQ. The CDR3 reads CASSLVPGIRTEAFF. As DNA, the CDR3 is TGCGCCAGCAGCTTGGTCCCGGGGATCAGGACTGAAGCTTTCTTT. The whole variable domain, remainder taken from reference TRBV5-1 and TRBJ1-1, is KAGVTQTPRYLIKTRGQQVTLSCSPISGHRSVSWYQQTPGQGLQFLFEYFSETQRNKGNFPGRFSGRQFSNSRSEMNVSTLELGDSALYLCASSLVPGIRTEAFFGQGTRLTVV.

The chain couples TRBV20-1 to TRBJ2-5, with 8 bases lining up with TRBD1. This CDR3 is 14 amino acids long. CDR1 is DFQATT and CDR2 is SNEGSKA in the germline V gene (reference sequence). J was trimmed by 1 base and V by 3 bases; bases with no gene match: 4. In DNA form, the CDR3 reads TGCAGTGCTAGTCCCAGGGGGCGCCAAGAGACCCAGTACTTC. Translated: CSASPRGRQETQYF.

The rearrangement uses TRBV4-1 and TRBJ2-7; TRBD2 matches at 11 bases. Germline V gene data show CDR1 as MGHRA and CDR2 as YSYEKL. There are 15 residues in the CDR3. V lost 3 bases and J lost 3; bases outside the gene matches: 4. CDR3 sequence: CASSHLGTSGYEQYF. CDR3 bases: TGCGCCAGCAGCCATTTAGGGACTAGCGGCTACGAGCAGTACTTC.

This sequence joins TRBV21-1 and TRBJ2-1; TRBD2 is the table's D call, not checked against the DNA. TRBV21-1 is deemed a pseudogene. CDR3 length equals 15 residues. The CDR3 sequence is CASSKNLPAAGEQFF. CDR3 nucleotide sequence: TGTGCCAGCAGCAAAAATCTCCCGGCTGCCGGGGAGCAGTTCTTC.

The chain employs TRBV15 and TRBJ2-7; 8 nucleotides line up with TRBD1. Looked up from germline, CDR1 is LNHNV and CDR2 is YYDKDF (reference sequence). CDR3 length: 14 residues. V gave up 0 bases and J gave up 7 bases; unmatched junction bases: 5. CDR3 sequence: CATSRDQGAWEQYF. The CDR3 nucleotides are TGTGCCACCAGCAGAGACCAGGGGGCGTGGGAGCAGTACTTC.

This clone has just one count. The chain carries TRBV28 and TRBJ2-6; 8 positions agree with TRBD2. The CDR3 loop spans 16 amino acids. V was clipped by 11 bases and J by 1 base; unmatched bases: 10. Germline V gives CDR1 MDHEN, CDR2 SYDVKM. The CDR3 sequence is CAGQTGGQSGANVLTF. The CDR3 DNA follows: TGTGCCGGCCAAACGGGGGGGCAGTCTGGGGCCAACGTCCTGACTTTC.

This sequence joins TRBV7-9 and TRBJ2-7; 9 positions match TRBD1. V was pared by 0 bases and J by 6 bases, with 15 bases of the junction left unmatched. CDR1 is SEHNR, CDR2 FQNEAQ, per germline (reference sequence). The CDR3 is made up of 18 amino acids. The DNA for the CDR3 is TGTGCCAGCAGCTTAGCTTCTTTTTTCGGGACAGGGATTAGCGAGCAGTACTTC. It specifies CASSLASFFGTGISEQYF.

The chain employs TRBV3-1 (or the pseudogene TRBV3-2) and TRBJ2-7, with a possible D match to TRBD1 (8 bases). Germline loops: CDR1 LGHDT, CDR2 YNNKEL (reference sequence). Trimming pared 2 bases from V and 3 bases from J, leaving 11 bases between. The CDR3 extends over 14 amino acids. DNA for the CDR3: TGTGCCAGCAGCCAAAACAGGGGGGGCTACGAGCAGTACTTC. Translated, it gives CASSQNRGGYEQYF.